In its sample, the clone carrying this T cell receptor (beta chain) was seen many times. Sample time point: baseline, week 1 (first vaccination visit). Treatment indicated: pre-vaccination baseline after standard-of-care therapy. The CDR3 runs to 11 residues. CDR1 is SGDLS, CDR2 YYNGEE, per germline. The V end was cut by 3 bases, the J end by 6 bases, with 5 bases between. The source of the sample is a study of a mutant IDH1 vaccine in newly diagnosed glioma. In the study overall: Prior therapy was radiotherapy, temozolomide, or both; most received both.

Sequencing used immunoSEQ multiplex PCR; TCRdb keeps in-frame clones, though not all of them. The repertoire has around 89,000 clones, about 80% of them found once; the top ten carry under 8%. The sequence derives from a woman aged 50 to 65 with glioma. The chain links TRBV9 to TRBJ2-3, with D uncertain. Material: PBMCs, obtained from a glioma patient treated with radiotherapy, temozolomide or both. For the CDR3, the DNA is TGTGCCAGCAGCGGCCCGGATACGCAGTATTTT. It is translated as CASSGPDTQYF.